These T cell receptor beta chains were read from a single sample in a study of T cell clonotyping in hematopoietic cell transplantation. Profiling relied on immunoSEQ multiplex PCR, and the TCRdb table lists in-frame clones only, not all of them. Among roughly 13,000 clones listed, about 93% were seen once. Source: PBMCs, taken 30 days after allogeneic stem cell transplant. All receptors come from a male patient aged 55 to 69 who had an allogeneic stem cell transplant from an unrelated donor, so the T cells may come from the graft donor. Some clones in this sample may be carry-over from other donors' samples. Both conserved end residues are part of each CDR3. The D gene is left open where the match is weak. Clone size is not always given. Where it is, it says once, few, many or a class for expanded clones.

j_call	clone_size	v_call	d_call	cdr3_aa	cdr3_nt
TRBJ2-3	-	TRBV10-3	TRBD2	CAIRLSSGSTDTQYF	TGTGCTATCAGGCTATCTAGCGGTAGCACAGATACGCAGTATTTT
TRBJ1-1	-	TRBV5-1	-	CASSLVQGVNTEAFF	TGCGCCAGCAGCTTGGTTCAGGGTGTGAACACTGAAGCTTTCTTT
TRBJ1-1	-	TRBV11-2	-	CASSITLNTEAFF	TGTGCCAGCAGTATTACGCTGAACACTGAAGCTTTCTTT
TRBJ1-1	-	TRBV29-1	-	CSAKYGSGAFF	TGCAGCGCTAAGTATGGCAGCGGGGCTTTCTTT
TRBJ1-2	-	TRBV5-1	-	CASSFQGNYGYTF	TGCGCCAGCAGCTTTCAGGGTAACTATGGCTACACCTTC
TRBJ2-4	once	TRBV5-4	-	CASSRQGSGPDIQYF	TGTGCCAGCAGCAGGCAGGGGAGTGGTCCAGACATTCAGTACTTC
TRBJ2-5	-	TRBV20-1	-	CSARRETQYF	TGCAGTGCTAGGCGAGAGACCCAGTACTTC
TRBJ1-2	-	TRBV29-1	TRBD1	CSVVQTGTYGYTF	TGCAGCGTTGTCCAGACAGGGACCTATGGCTACACCTTC
TRBJ2-2	-	TRBV4-1	TRBD2	CASSQGFPYTGTRRAGELFF	TGCGCCAGCAGCCAAGGATTCCCTTACACCGGGACTAGGCGGGCCGGGGAGCTGTTTTTT
TRBJ2-5	-	TRBV14	-	CASSPIRPAGQETQYF	TGTGCCAGCAGCCCCATCCGACCTGCGGGCCAAGAGACCCAGTACTTC
TRBJ2-1	-	TRBV6-5	-	CASSYSLSGEQFF	TGTGCCAGCAGTTACTCACTCAGTGGAGAGCAGTTCTTC
TRBJ2-7	-	TRBV6-5	TRBD2	CASNTGLAGYEQYF	TGTGCCAGCAATACGGGACTAGCGGGCTACGAGCAGTACTTC
TRBJ2-2	-	TRBV29-1	TRBD1	CSAGTVNTGELFF	TGCAGCGCTGGGACAGTGAACACCGGGGAGCTGTTTTTT
TRBJ1-1	-	TRBV6-6	-	CASSYVGGTEAFF	TGTGCCAGCAGTTACGTAGGGGGCACTGAAGCTTTCTTT
TRBJ1-2	-	TRBV21-1	-	CASSKVRYGYTF	TGTGCCAGCAGCAAAGTAAGGTATGGCTACACCTTC
TRBJ2-3	-	TRBV5-1	-	CASSSLLEPGDTQYF	TGCGCCAGCAGCTCGTTACTGGAGCCGGGAGATACGCAGTATTTT
TRBJ1-1	few	TRBV29-1	TRBD1	CSVKGQGDTEAFF	TGCAGCGTCAAGGGACAGGGGGACACTGAAGCTTTCTTT
TRBJ1-1	-	TRBV14	-	CASSPTRMGEAFF	TGTGCCAGCAGCCCCACAAGGATGGGTGAAGCTTTCTTT
TRBJ2-3	-	TRBV9	TRBD2	CASSAGGDTQYF	TGTGCCAGCAGCGCGGGGGGGGATACGCAGTATTTT
TRBJ2-3	-	TRBV11-1	-	CASSHPGADTQYF	TGTGCCAGCAGCCATCCCGGGGCAGATACGCAGTATTTT
TRBJ1-1	-	TRBV29-1	-	CSVDEWGGTEAFF	TGCAGCGTGGACGAGTGGGGGGGCACTGAAGCTTTCTTT
TRBJ1-2	-	TRBV4-3	-	CASSQVTTEVHGYTF	TGCGCCAGCAGCCAAGTGACGACAGAGGTACATGGCTACACCTTC
TRBJ1-2	-	TRBV11-2	-	CASSLAARGVNGYTF	TGTGCCAGCAGCTTAGCTGCCCGGGGGGTCAATGGCTACACCTTC
TRBJ1-2	-	TRBV19	TRBD1	CASYDRGKRAYGYTF	TGTGCCAGTTATGACAGGGGGAAAAGGGCCTATGGCTACACCTTC
TRBJ2-3	-	TRBV29-1	-	CSARLSTDTQYF	TGCAGCGCCCGACTTAGCACAGATACGCAGTATTTT
TRBJ1-2	-	TRBV6-1	-	CASSDSLGYGYTF	TGTGCCAGCAGTGACAGCCTAGGCTATGGCTACACCTTC
TRBJ1-5	-	TRBV27	-	CASRSGVISNQPQHF	TGTGCCAGCAGATCAGGGGTTATAAGCAATCAGCCCCAGCATTTT
TRBJ2-1	-	TRBV25-1	-	CASSDMRDRFF	TGTGCCAGCAGTGATATGCGGGATAGGTTCTTC
TRBJ2-7	once	TRBV5-4	TRBD2	CATPGKGRANEQYF	TGTGCCACCCCGGGGAAGGGGAGGGCAAACGAGCAGTACTTC
TRBJ2-2	-	TRBV11-3	TRBD1	CASSPRDRSTGELFF	TGTGCCAGCAGCCCCCGGGACAGATCCACCGGGGAGCTGTTTTTT
TRBJ2-1	-	TRBV5-1	TRBD1	CASSLEQGAYNEQFF	TGCGCCAGCAGCTTGGAGCAGGGGGCCTACAATGAGCAGTTCTTC
TRBJ1-5	once	TRBV4-3	TRBD1	CASSHGTGGYQPQHF	TGCGCCAGCAGCCACGGGACAGGGGGCTATCAGCCCCAGCATTTT
TRBJ2-7	-	TRBV7-9	-	CASSTTTTYEQYF	TGTGCCAGCAGCACTACGACGACCTACGAGCAGTACTTC
TRBJ2-7	-	TRBV7-9	TRBD1	CASSPRDRLYEQYF	TGTGCCAGCAGCCCAAGGGACAGGCTCTACGAGCAGTACTTC
TRBJ2-5	-	TRBV7-3	-	CASSPRGADQETQYF	TGTGCCAGCAGCCCTCGGGGGGCGGATCAAGAGACCCAGTACTTC
TRBJ1-5	-	TRBV7-2	-	CASSLVGRASNQPQHF	TGTGCCAGCAGCTTAGTTGGCAGGGCAAGCAATCAGCCCCAGCATTTT
TRBJ1-4	once	TRBV5-1	TRBD1	CASSSTGGLNEKLFF	TGCGCCAGCAGTTCTACAGGGGGTCTTAATGAAAAACTGTTTTTT
TRBJ1-6	-	TRBV27	-	CASSFHEGSPLHF	TGTGCCAGCAGTTTTCACGAGGGATCACCCCTCCACTTT
TRBJ2-5	-	TRBV5-4	TRBD2	CASSAGLAGQETQYF	TGTGCCAGCAGCGCGGGACTAGCGGGGCAAGAGACCCAGTACTTC
TRBJ2-7	-	TRBV29-1	TRBD2	CSVGRGLGRDEQYF	TGCAGCGTCGGACGTGGTTTGGGGAGGGACGAGCAGTACTTC
TRBJ2-1	-	TRBV4-3	TRBD2	CASSQDRTSRVNEQFF	TGCGCCAGCAGCCAAGATCGGACTAGCCGGGTAAATGAGCAGTTCTTC
TRBJ1-1	-	TRBV9	-	CASSPIGPEAFF	TGTGCCAGCAGCCCAATCGGGCCTGAAGCTTTCTTT
TRBJ2-5	-	TRBV19	-	CASSIRETQYF	TGTGCCAGTAGTATTCGCGAGACCCAGTACTTC
TRBJ2-7	-	TRBV13	-	CASSLGRQPSYEQYF	TGTGCCAGCAGCTTAGGCCGACAGCCTTCCTACGAGCAGTACTTC
TRBJ2-5	-	TRBV19	-	CASSIRDRAQETQYF	TGTGCCAGTAGTATAAGAGACAGAGCACAAGAGACCCAGTACTTC
TRBJ1-2	-	TRBV5-3	TRBD1	CARSKDRGLFVLYHRGYTF	TGTGCCAGAAGCAAGGACAGGGGGCTATTCGTTCTTTATCATCGGGGCTACACCTTC